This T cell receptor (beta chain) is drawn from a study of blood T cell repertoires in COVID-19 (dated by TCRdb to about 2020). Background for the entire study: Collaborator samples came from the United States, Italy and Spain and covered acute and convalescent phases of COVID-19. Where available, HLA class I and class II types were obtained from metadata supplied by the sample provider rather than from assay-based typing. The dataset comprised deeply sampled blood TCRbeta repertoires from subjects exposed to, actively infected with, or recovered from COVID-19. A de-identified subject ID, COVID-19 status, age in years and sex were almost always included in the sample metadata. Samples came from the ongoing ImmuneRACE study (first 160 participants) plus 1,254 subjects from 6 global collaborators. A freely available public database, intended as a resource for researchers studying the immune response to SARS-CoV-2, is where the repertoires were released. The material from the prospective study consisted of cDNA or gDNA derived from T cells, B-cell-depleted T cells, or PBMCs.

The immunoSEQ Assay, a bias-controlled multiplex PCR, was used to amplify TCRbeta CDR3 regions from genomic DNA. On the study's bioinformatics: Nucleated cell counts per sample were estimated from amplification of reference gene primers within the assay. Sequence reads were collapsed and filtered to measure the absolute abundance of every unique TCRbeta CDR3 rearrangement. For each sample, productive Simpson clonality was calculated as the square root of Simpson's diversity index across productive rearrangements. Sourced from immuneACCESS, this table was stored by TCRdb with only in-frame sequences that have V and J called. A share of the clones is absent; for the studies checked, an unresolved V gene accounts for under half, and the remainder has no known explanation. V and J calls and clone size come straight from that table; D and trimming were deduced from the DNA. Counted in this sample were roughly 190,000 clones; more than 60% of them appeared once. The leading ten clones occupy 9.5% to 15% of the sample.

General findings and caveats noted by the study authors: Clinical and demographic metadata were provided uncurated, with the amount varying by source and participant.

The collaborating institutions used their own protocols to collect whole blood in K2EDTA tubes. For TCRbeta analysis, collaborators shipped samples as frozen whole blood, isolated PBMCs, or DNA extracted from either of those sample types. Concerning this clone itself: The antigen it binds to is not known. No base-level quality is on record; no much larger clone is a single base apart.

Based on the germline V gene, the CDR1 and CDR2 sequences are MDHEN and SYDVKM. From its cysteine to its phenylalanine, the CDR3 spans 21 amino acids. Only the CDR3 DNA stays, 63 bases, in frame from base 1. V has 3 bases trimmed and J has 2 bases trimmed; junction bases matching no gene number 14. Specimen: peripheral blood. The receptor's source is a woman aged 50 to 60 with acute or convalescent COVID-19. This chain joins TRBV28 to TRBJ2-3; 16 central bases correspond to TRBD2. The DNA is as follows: TGTGCCAGCAGTTTTAGACCGGGACTAGCGGGGGGGCCGATGAACACAGATACGCAGTATTTT. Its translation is CASSFRPGLAGGPMNTDTQYF. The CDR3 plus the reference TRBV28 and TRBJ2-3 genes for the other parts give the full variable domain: DVKVTQSSRYLVKRTGEKVFLECVQDMDHENMFWYRQDPGLGLRLIYFSYDVKMKEKGDIPEGYSVSREKKERFSLILESASTNQTSMYLCASSFRPGLAGGPMNTDTQYFGPGTRLTVL.